This T cell receptor (beta chain) was sequenced during a study of cytomegalovirus exposure and HLA in healthy donors. Findings and limits, study-wide: The study found most TCR sequences rare, yet found some public TCRs in many donors.

To note about this clone: The antigen is unknown.

CDR1 MNHNY and CDR2 SVGAGI come from the germline V gene (reference sequence). The CDR3 loop spans 14 amino acids. With V trimmed by 5 bases and J by 5 bases, 4 bases remained unmatched. Profiling relied on immunoSEQ multiplex PCR, and the TCRdb table lists in-frame clones only, not all of them. The data show tens of thousands of clones, roughly 95% seen once. Material for sequencing was PBMCs. This receptor was taken from a man between 18 and 29 years old in good health and CMV-seronegative. The V call is TRBV6-6, the J call TRBJ1-4; TRBD1 matches 8 bases. CDR3 sequence: CASSQTGVNEKLFF. CDR3 nucleotide sequence: TGTGCCAGCAGTCAGACAGGGGTCAATGAAAAACTGTTTTTT.